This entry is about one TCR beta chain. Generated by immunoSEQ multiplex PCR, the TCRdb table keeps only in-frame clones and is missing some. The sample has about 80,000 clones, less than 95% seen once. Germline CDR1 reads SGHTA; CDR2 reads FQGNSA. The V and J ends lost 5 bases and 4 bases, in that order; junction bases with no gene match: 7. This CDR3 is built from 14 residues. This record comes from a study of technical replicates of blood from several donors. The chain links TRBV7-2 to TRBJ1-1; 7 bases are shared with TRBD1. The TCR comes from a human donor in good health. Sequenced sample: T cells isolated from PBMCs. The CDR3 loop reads CASSPTGAFTEAFF. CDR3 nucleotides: TGTGCCAGCAGCCCAACAGGGGCTTTCACTGAAGCTTTCTTT. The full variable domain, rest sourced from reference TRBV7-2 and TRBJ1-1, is GAGVSQSPSNKVTEKGKDVELRCDPISGHTALYWYRQSLGQGLEFLIYFQGNSAPDKSGLPSDRFSAERTGGSVSTLTIQRTQQEDSAVYLCASSPTGAFTEAFFGQGTRLTVV.